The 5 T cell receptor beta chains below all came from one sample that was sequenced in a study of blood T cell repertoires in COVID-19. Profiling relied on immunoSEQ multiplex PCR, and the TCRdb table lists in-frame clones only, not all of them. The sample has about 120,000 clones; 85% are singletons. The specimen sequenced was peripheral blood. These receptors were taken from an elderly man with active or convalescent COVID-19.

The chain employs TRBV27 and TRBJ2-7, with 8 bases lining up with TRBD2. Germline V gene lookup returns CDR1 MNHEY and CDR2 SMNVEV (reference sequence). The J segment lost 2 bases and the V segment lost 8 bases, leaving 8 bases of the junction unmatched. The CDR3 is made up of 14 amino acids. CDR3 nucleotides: TGTGCCAGCCAGCGAACTAGCGGAGCCTACGAGCAGTACTTC. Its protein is CASQRTSGAYEQYF.

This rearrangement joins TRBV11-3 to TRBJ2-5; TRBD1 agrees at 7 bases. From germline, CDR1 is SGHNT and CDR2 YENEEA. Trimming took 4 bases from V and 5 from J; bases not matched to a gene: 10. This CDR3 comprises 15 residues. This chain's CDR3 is CASSSGDSLAETQYF. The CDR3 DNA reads TGTGCCAGCAGCTCAGGGGACAGCCTCGCGGAGACCCAGTACTTC.

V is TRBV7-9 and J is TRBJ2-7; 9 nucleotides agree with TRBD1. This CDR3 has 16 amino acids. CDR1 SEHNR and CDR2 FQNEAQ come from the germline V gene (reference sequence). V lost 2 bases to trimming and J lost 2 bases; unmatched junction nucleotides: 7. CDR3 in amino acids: CASSLRDRDLTYEQYF. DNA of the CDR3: TGTGCCAGCAGCTTAAGGGACAGGGACCTAACCTACGAGCAGTACTTC.

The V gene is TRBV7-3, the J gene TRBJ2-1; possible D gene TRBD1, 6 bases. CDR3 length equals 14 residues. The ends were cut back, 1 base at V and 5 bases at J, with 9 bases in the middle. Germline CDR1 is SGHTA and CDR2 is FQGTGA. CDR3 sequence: CASSLMGANNEQFF. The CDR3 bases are TGTGCCAGCAGCTTAATGGGGGCAAACAATGAGCAGTTCTTC.

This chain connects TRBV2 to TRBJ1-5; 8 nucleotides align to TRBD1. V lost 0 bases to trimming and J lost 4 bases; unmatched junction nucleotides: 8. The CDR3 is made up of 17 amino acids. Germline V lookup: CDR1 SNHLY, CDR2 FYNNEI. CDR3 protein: CASSEAPGQAGNQPQHF. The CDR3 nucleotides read TGTGCCAGCAGTGAAGCGCCGGGACAGGCTGGGAATCAGCCCCAGCATTTT.